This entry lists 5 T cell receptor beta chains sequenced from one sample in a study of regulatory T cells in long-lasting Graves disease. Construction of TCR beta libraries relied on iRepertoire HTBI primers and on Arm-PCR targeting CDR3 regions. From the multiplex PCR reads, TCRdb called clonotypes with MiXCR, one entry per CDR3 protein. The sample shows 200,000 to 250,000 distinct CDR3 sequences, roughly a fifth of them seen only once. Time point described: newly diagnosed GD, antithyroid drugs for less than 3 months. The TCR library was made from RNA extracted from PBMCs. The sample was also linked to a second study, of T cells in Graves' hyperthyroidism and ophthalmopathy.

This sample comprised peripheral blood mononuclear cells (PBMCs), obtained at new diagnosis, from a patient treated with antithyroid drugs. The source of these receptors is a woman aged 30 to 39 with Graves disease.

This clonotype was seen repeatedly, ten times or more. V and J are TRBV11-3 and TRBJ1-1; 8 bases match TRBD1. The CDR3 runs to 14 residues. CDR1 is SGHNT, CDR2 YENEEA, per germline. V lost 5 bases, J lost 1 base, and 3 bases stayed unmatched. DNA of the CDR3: TGTGCCAGCAGCCCCGGACAGGGGAACACTGAAGCTTTCTTT. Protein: CASSPGQGNTEAFF.

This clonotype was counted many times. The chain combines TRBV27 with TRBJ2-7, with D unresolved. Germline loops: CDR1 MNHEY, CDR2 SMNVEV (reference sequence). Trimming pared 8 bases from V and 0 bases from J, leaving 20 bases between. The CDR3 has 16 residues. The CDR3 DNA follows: TGTGCCAGCGCTTCCCCTTTGACGGACGTCTCCTACGAGCAGTACTTC. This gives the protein CASASPLTDVSYEQYF.

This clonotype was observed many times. CDR3 coding DNA: TGTGCCAGTAGTAGGGGACAGGGGCTTCAGCCCCAGCATTTT. Protein: CASSRGQGLQPQHF. This rearrangement joins TRBV19 to TRBJ1-5, with TRBD1 identical over 10 bases. The CDR3 has 14 residues. Trimming removed 4 bases from V and 6 bases from J; junction bases left unmatched: 3. The germline gives CDR1 LNHDA, CDR2 SQIVND (reference sequence).

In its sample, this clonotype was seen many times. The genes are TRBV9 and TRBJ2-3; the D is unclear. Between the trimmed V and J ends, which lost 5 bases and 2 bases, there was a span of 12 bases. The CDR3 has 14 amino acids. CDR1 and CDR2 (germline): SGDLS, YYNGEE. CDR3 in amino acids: CASSRLGPTDTQYF. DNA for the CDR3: TGTGCCAGCAGTAGATTAGGACCCACAGATACGCAGTATTTT.

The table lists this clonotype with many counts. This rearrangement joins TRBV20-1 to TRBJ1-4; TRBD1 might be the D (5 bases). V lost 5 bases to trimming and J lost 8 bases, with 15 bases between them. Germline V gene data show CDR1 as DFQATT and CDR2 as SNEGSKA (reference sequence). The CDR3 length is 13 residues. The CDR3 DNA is TGCAGTGCTGGCGTAGGGGAGAACGAAAAACTGTTTTTT. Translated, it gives CSAGVGENEKLFF.